The clone carrying this T cell receptor beta chain was seen more than once but under ten times. Its antigen is still unknown. Sequencing was preceded by expansion of antigen-specific CD4+ T cells with viral peptide pools in the ViraFEST assay. Cultured cells yielded isolated CD4+ T cells after 10 days. All study participants received two doses of BNT162b2 or mRNA-1273 vaccine. Germline values: CDR1 SGHRS, CDR2 YFSETQ. This CDR3 contains 13 residues. V dropped 2 bases and J dropped 3 bases, with 9 bases sitting between them. The entry originates in a study of vaccination effects on CD4 cells after COVID-19. Using immunoSEQ multiplex PCR, the repertoire was profiled, and TCRdb retains in-frame clones only, with some absent. The sample has tens of thousands of clones, about 80% seen once.

The TCR comes from a human donor who received a COVID-19 vaccine. V usage is TRBV5-1 and J usage is TRBJ2-7; no reliable D call. The sample in question was CD4+ T cells from PBMCs cultured with HCoV-229E spike peptides, obtained after COVID-19 vaccination. The DNA of the CDR3 is TGCGCCAGCAGCTTAAGTCCGTACTACGAGCAGTACGTC. This gives the protein CASSLSPYYEQYV.